This TCR beta chain was identified during a study of molecular identifiers for immune sequencing clone quantification. Each CDR3 protein gets one entry after TCRdb re-called the PCR reads with MiXCR. The sample yields about 640,000 distinct CDR3 sequences, 20% seen once. This clonotype was counted only a few times. The germline gives CDR1 KGHDR, CDR2 SFDVKD. The CDR3 consists of 15 residues. V was pared by 4 bases and J by 8 bases, with 17 bases between. This TCR was recovered from a human donor in good health. Some libraries in this study had Jurkat cell RNA spiked in. The specimen sequenced was naive CD8+ T cells from blood, with Jurkat cell RNA spiked in. The subset is: FACS-sorted CD8+CD4-CCR7+CD45RA+ naive T cells. The genes are TRBV24-1 and TRBJ2-1, with a possible D match to TRBD1 (5 bases). Written as DNA, the CDR3 is TGTGCCACCAGTGAACGGCAGGGTGTATACGATGAGCAGTTCTTC. Amino acid sequence: CATSERQGVYDEQFF.